The clone carrying this T cell receptor beta chain came up once. This sample is drawn from a study of blood T cell repertoires in COVID-19. Study details: Samples taken during acute and convalescent COVID-19 were collected in the United States, Italy and Spain. PBMCs, B-cell-depleted T cells, or T cells were the source of the cDNA or gDNA that made up the material.

Germline values: CDR1 SEHNR, CDR2 FQNEAQ (reference sequence). V was trimmed by 5 bases and J by 5 bases, leaving 9 bases between them. The CDR3 has 12 residues. Per the study methods: Researchers report that nucleated cell counts were estimated from reference gene primer amplification. Clones were read by immunoSEQ multiplex PCR, and TCRdb kept only the in-frame ones, dropping some. The DNA gave D and trimming, while V, J and clone size come from that table. The sample lists about 59,000 clones, approximately 79% occurring once. The sequencing input was peripheral blood. The origin of this receptor is a woman in her seventies with acute or convalescent COVID-19. The chain is built from TRBV7-9 and TRBJ1-2; D gene uncertain. Here the CDR3 reads CASSDSEYGYTF. CDR3 nucleotide sequence: TGTGCCAGCAGCGACTCCGAGTATGGCTACACCTTC.